This TCR beta chain originates from a study of blood T cell repertoires in COVID-19. Study-level background: There were acute and convalescent COVID-19 samples, and they came from the United States, Italy and Spain. Nucleic acid was either cDNA or gDNA, and it came from T cells, B-cell-depleted T cells, or PBMCs.

Under the authors' procedure: Nucleated cell number was recorded as an estimate derived from reference gene primer amplification. The data were produced by immunoSEQ multiplex PCR, yet TCRdb's version contains in-frame clones alone and is incomplete. V and J calls and clone size are those listed in that table; D and trimming were worked out from the DNA. The sample yields 200,000 to 300,000 clones, 80% to 90% seen once. This CDR3 region has 17 residues. From germline, CDR1 is SGHDN and CDR2 FVKESK. Losses at the gene ends were 3 bases for V and 2 bases for J; bases not matched to a gene: 7. This clonotype originated in a man aged 50-60 years with acute or convalescent COVID-19. Sequencing used peripheral blood. The chain links TRBV14 to TRBJ2-3, with TRBD2 matching 11 bases. The CDR3 DNA is TGTGCCAGCAGCCAGCAAAGGACTAGCGGGCACACAGATACGCAGTATTTT. This translates into CASSQQRTSGHTDTQYF.